The sequence of this TCR beta chain was determined in a study of T cells in narcolepsy. About the research overall: Donors had narcolepsy type 1 or type 2, or were healthy controls. Study-wide results and limits: Comparing one patient's CSF and blood CD4+ clonotypes highlighted HCRT- and TRIB2-specific autoreactive clonotypes. Blood of same and different patients, but not healthy controls, reportedly held recurring autoreactive clonotypes. No autoreactive T cell clone sequences appeared in some memory CD4+ repertoires.

The germline V gene encodes CDR1 SGDLS and CDR2 YYNGEE. Trimming cost V 4 bases and J 4 bases, with 11 bases left between them. The CDR3 totals 13 residues. Worth noting for this clone: The target antigen is unknown.

Profiling relied on immunoSEQ multiplex PCR, and the TCRdb table lists in-frame clones only, not all of them. This sample has tens of thousands of clones, with 80% to 85% found just once. The source material was CD45RA- memory CD4+ T cells from PBMCs. The genes are TRBV9 and TRBJ1-1; TRBD1 is a possible D gene (5 bases). The TCR was taken from a human donor with narcolepsy. CDR3 residues: CASSTPGATEAFF. The CDR3 nucleotides are TGTGCCAGCAGCACACCCGGGGCCACTGAAGCTTTCTTT. Supplemented by reference TRBV9 and TRBJ1-1, the full variable domain reads DSGVTQTPKHLITATGQRVTLRCSPRSGDLSVYWYQQSLDQGLQFLIQYYNGEERAKGNILERFSAQQFPDLHSELNLSSLELGDSALYFCASSTPGATEAFFGQGTRLTVV.